Sequencing of this T cell receptor beta chain was carried out in a study of T-cell reconstitution after alpha-beta-depleted transplantation in children. Germline CDR1 reads SGHTS; CDR2 reads YDEGEE. The germline V and J ends were trimmed by 2 bases and 5 bases, with 10 bases remaining between them. The CDR3 is made up of 14 amino acids. Unique molecular identifiers were incorporated when the TCRbeta library was constructed. TCRdb re-called the PCR reads through MiXCR, storing one row per CDR3 protein. The table records 600,000 to 700,000 distinct CDR3 sequences, roughly 15% of them present only once. This clonotype came up many times.

The sequencing here drew on PBMCs from the stem cell graft donor, taken from the stem cell graft. The rearrangement uses TRBV5-8 and TRBJ2-2; possibly TRBD1 for D (6 bases). This clonotype originated in a human donor who donated a stem cell graft to a child with acute myeloid leukemia. This CDR3 is CASSLQGATGELFF. The CDR3 nucleotides are TGTGCCAGCAGCTTACAGGGTGCGACCGGGGAGCTGTTTTTT.